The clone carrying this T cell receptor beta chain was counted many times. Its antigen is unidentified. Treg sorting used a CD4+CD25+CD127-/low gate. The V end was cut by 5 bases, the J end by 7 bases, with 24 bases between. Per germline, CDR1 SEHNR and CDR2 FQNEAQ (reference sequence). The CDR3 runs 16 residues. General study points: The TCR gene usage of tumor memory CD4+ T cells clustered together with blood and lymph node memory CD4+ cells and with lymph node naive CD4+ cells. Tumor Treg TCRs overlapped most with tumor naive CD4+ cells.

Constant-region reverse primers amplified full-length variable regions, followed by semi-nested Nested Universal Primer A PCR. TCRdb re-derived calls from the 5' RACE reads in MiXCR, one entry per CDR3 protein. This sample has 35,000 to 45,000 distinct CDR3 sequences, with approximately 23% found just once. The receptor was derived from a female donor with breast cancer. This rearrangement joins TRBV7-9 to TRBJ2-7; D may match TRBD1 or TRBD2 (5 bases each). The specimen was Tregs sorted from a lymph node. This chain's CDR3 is CASSLSSGPATGEQYF. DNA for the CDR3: TGTGCCAGCAGCCTCAGCTCGGGGCCGGCAACGGGGGAGCAGTACTTC.